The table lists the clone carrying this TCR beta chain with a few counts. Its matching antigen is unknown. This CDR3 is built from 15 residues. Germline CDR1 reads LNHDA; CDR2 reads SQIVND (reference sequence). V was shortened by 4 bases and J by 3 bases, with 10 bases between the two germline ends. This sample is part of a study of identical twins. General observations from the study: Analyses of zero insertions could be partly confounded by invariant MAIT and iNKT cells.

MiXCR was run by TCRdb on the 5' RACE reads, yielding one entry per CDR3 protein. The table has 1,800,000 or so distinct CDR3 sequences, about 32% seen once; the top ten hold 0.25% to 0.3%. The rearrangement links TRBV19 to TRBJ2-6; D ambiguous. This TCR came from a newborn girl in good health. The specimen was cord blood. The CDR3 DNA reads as TGTGCCAGTAGTAAGACACCCTTTGGGGCCAACGTCCTGACTTTC. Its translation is CASSKTPFGANVLTF.